Below, one TCR beta chain is given with its context. The antigen is unknown. PBMCs numbering at least 6 million were isolated per sample. The sample comes from a study of blood T cells in healthy people across ages. Germline loops: CDR1 SGHKS, CDR2 YYEKEE (reference sequence). The J segment lost 1 base and the V segment lost 4 bases, leaving 6 bases of the junction unmatched. The CDR3 totals 16 residues. Through a sample-barcoded 5' primer and a J-beta primer mix, a second PCR was run for 7 to 11 cycles. MiXCR, applied by TCRdb to the 5' RACE reads, yields one record per CDR3 protein. The data hold some 690,000 distinct CDR3 sequences, with 22% observed a single time. Whole-study findings and limits: TCR beta diversity per million T cells fell roughly linearly with age.

The gene calls are TRBV5-5 and TRBJ2-1, with 9 bases identical to TRBD2. What was sequenced was blood. The clonotype originates from a man between 65 and 85 years old in good health. CDR3 coding DNA: TGTGCCAGCAGCCCGGGGACTAGCAGGTCCTACAATGAGCAGTTCTTC. Protein product: CASSPGTSRSYNEQFF.